The clone carrying this TCR beta chain was seen only a few times. The V and J ends lost 7 bases and 0 bases respectively, with 16 bases between them. The length of the CDR3 is 17 residues. Germline V gene data show CDR1 as MNHEY and CDR2 as SVGAGI. A single record per CDR3 protein comes from TCRdb applying MiXCR to the RT-PCR reads. Seen here are more than 550,000 distinct CDR3 sequences, 11% to 15% observed once, and the top ten hold around 3.3%. Specimen: memory CD4+ T cells from blood. J is TRBJ2-6 and V is TRBV6-5; D could derive from TRBD1 or TRBD2 (6 bases each). The receptor was isolated from a female donor in good health, serving as a healthy control. Written as DNA, the CDR3 is TGTGCCAGCATGGGGGGCCCGCGTAACTCTGGGGCCAACGTCCTGACTTTC. It specifies CASMGGPRNSGANVLTF.